This T cell receptor (beta chain) was observed in a study of T cells in Graves' hyperthyroidism and ophthalmopathy. It was RNA transcripts that yielded the amplified TCR beta CDR3 regions. Initially, a first-round RT-PCR of the TCR CDR3 employed the HTBI primer set. TCRdb reanalysed the multiplex PCR reads using MiXCR and keeps one entry per CDR3 protein. The sample carries about 530,000 distinct CDR3 sequences, roughly a sixth recorded once. The sample holds a few counts of this clonotype. Its antigen remains unidentified. Compared with germline, one end of the junction differs, possibly owing to a read error. Findings of the study overall: Within blood appeared most thyroid clonotypes that had expanded above 0.001.

In germline, CDR1 is MNHEY, CDR2 SVGEGT. CDR3 size: 13 residues. The sequence derives from a woman between 18 and 29 years old with Graves' ophthalmopathy. Sequenced: blood. This chain connects TRBV6-2 or TRBV6-3 to TRBJ2-1; D might be TRBD2 (5 bases). CDR3 coding DNA: TGTGCCACTGAGGGAGAATCCTACAGTGAGCAGTTCTTC. Its translation is CATEGESYSEQFF.